Each of the 5 T cell receptor beta chains below was sequenced from the same sample in a study of blood T cell repertoires in COVID-19. Generated by immunoSEQ multiplex PCR, the TCRdb table keeps only in-frame clones and is missing some. The sample holds some 160,000 clones; around four fifths are singletons and the top ten take roughly a fifth. The material sequenced was peripheral blood. These receptors originate from a woman aged 70-85 years who had recovered from COVID-19.

This clone was observed a handful of times. The J gene is TRBJ1-5, the V gene TRBV20-1, with D unclear. CDR1 and CDR2 from the germline V gene are DFQATT and SNEGSKA (reference sequence). Between the trimmed V and J ends, which lost 6 bases and 8 bases, there was a span of 11 bases. The CDR3 contains 11 residues. CDR3 coding DNA: TGCAGTGCCCGGGGTGGGGAGCCCCAGCATTTT. It translates to CSARGGEPQHF.

This chain connects TRBV2 to TRBJ1-5, with TRBD1 identical over 7 bases. The CDR3 is 14 amino acids. Germline assignment: CDR1 SNHLY and CDR2 FYNNEI. V trimming: 5 bases; J trimming: 4 bases; junction bases outside the gene matches: 5. The CDR3: CASSPGTENQPQHF. The CDR3, as DNA: TGTGCCAGCAGTCCCGGGACAGAGAATCAGCCCCAGCATTTT.

This sequence joins TRBV5-4 and TRBJ1-4, with TRBD1 identical over 8 bases. The CDR3 has 16 residues. The V and J ends lost 2 bases and 8 bases, in that order; junction bases with no gene match: 11. Germline assignment: CDR1 SGHNT and CDR2 YYREEE (reference sequence). CDR3 bases: TGTGCCAGCAGCTTACGGACAGGGAGGCTAAGGGAAAAACTGTTTTTT. This translates into CASSLRTGRLREKLFF.

This chain links TRBV2 with TRBJ1-6; D is perhaps TRBD1 (6 bases). The germline CDR1 and CDR2 sequences are SNHLY and FYNNEI. The CDR3 has 14 amino acids. V lost 6 bases and J lost 9, with 15 bases in between. In nucleotides, the CDR3 is TGTGCCAGCAGATTCCAGGGGTTTGGTTCACCCCTCCACTTT. Residues: CASRFQGFGSPLHF.

This chain joins TRBV18 and TRBJ1-4; a possible D gene is TRBD1 (6 bases). CDR1 and CDR2 (germline): KGHSH, LQKENI. V gave up 2 bases and J gave up 8 bases, with 15 bases separating them. The CDR3 has 15 amino acids. The CDR3 region has the DNA TGTGCCAGCTCACCAGCGGGGGCCCCCGAGGAAAAACTGTTTTTT. It is translated as CASSPAGAPEEKLFF.